This paragraph covers one TCR beta chain sequence. Its specificity is not known. These data originate in a study of shared clonotypes between healthy human individuals. All donors were healthy HIV-negative adults lacking recent acute infections or vaccinations. Donors, without exception, were Caucasian adults residing in Nashville, Tennessee. Unsorted samples drew genomic DNA from tens of millions of PBMCs. In germline, CDR1 is SGHTA, CDR2 FQGNSA. This CDR3 spans 16 amino acids. The V gene end was trimmed by 5 bases and the J gene end by 0 bases; junction bases not matched to a gene: 8. Points from the study as a whole: The expectation was that sequencing depth would affect clonotype sharing among donors.

Repertoires were generated with immunoSEQ multiplex PCR, while TCRdb's copy carries only in-frame clones and drops some. The table has about 460,000 clones, approximately 71% seen once. The rearrangement joins TRBV7-2 to TRBJ1-1, with 8 bases lining up with TRBD1. This clonotype was obtained from a woman in her thirties or forties in good health. Some clones in this sample may be carry-over from other donors' samples. The source material was PBMCs. CDR3 sequence reads: CASSTRGPGVNTEAFF. The CDR3, as DNA: TGTGCCAGCAGCACCAGGGGGCCGGGGGTGAACACTGAAGCTTTCTTT.